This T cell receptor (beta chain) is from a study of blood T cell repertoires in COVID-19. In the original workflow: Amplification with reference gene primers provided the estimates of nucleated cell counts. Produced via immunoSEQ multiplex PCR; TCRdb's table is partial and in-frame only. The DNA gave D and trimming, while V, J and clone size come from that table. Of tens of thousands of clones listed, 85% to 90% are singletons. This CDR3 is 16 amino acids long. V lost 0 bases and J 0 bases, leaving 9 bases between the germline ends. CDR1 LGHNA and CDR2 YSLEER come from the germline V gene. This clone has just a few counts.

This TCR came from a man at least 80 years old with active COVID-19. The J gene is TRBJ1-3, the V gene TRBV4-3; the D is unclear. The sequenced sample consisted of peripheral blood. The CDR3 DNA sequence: TGCGCCAGCAGCCAAGACCTCGCGCGCTCTGGAAACACCATATATTTT. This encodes CASSQDLARSGNTIYF.